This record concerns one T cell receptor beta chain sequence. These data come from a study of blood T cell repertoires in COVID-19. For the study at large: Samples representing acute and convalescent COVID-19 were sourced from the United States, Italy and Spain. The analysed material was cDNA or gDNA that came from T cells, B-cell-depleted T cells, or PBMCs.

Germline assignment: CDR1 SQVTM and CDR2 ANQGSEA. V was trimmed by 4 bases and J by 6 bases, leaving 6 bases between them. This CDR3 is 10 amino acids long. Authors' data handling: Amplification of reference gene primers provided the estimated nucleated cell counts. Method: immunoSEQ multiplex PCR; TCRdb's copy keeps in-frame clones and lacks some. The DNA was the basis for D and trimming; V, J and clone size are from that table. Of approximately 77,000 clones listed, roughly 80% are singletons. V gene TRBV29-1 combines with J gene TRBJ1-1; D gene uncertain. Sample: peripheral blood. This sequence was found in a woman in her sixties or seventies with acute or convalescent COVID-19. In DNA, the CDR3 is TGCAGCGTTGTGACACCTGAAGCTTTCTTT. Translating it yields CSVVTPEAFF.